This record covers a single T cell receptor (beta chain). No antigen is known for it. This record comes from a study of cytotoxic CD8 clonotypes in ibrutinib-treated CLL. Study background: Of the patients, about a dozen were relapsed/refractory, under 16 treatment-naive and 17 to 18 IGHV unmutated. Response sampling occurred after a median about 12 months of treatment (range 6 to 36). General study findings and limits: Under treatment, the uncommon public clonotypes either contracted or remained stable.

Some clones are missing from TCRdb's copy, which holds only in-frame ones; the method was immunoSEQ multiplex PCR. The sample consists of about 150,000 clones, over 60% of them appearing once. Germline CDR1 MGHRA, CDR2 YSYEKL. The CDR3 sequence is 17 residues long. With 0 bases removed from V and 1 base from J, the gap between germline ends came to 15 bases. The clonotype comes from a human donor with chronic lymphocytic leukemia. Sequencing used PBMCs, obtained after 12 months of ibrutinib treatment. The chain carries TRBV4-1 and TRBJ1-1; D remains ambiguous. CDR3 DNA: TGCGCCAGCAGCCAAGATCCCCGTCTCCTCCGGAACACTGAAGCTTTCTTT. This gives the protein CASSQDPRLLRNTEAFF.